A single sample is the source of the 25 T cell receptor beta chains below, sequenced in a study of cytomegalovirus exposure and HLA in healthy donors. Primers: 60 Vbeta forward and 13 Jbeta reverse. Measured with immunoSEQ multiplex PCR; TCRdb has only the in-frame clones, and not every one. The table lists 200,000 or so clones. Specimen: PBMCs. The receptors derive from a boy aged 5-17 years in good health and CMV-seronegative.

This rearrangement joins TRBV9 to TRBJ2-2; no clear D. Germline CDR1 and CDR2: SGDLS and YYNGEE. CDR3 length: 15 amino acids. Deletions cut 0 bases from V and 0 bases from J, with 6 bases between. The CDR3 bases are TGTGCCAGCAGCGTAGATCCTTCGAACACCGGGGAGCTGTTTTTT. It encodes CASSVDPSNTGELFF.

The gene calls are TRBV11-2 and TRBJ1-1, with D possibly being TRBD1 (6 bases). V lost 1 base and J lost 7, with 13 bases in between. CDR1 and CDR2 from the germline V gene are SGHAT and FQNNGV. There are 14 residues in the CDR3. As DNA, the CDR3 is TGTGCCAGCAGCTTAGCATCAGGGGTCCGTGAAGCTTTCTTT. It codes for CASSLASGVREAFF. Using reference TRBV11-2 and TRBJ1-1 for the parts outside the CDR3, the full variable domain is EAGVAQSPRYKIIEKRQSVAFWCNPISGHATLYWYQQILGQGPKLLIQFQNNGVVDDSQLPKDRFSAERLKGVDSTLKIQPAKLEDSAVYLCASSLASGVREAFFGQGTRLTVV.

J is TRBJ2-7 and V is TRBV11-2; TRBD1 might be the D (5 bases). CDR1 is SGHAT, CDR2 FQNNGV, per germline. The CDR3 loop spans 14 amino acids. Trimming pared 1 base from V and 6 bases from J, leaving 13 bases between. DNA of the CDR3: TGTGCCAGCAGCTTAGTTGAGGACACGGGCGAGCAGTACTTC. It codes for CASSLVEDTGEQYF. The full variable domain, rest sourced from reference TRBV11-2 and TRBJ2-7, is EAGVAQSPRYKIIEKRQSVAFWCNPISGHATLYWYQQILGQGPKLLIQFQNNGVVDDSQLPKDRFSAERLKGVDSTLKIQPAKLEDSAVYLCASSLVEDTGEQYFGPGTRLTVT.

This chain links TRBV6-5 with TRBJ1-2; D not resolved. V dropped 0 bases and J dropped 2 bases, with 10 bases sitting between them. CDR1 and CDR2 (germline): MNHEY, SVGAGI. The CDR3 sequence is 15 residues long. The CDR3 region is CASSYSITDNYGYTF. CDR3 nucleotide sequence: TGTGCCAGCAGTTACTCGATCACAGACAACTATGGCTACACCTTC.

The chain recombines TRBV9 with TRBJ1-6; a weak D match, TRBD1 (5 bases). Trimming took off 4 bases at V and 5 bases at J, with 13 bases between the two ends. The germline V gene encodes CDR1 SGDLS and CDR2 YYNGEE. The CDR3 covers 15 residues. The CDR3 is CASSRDIGDNSPLHF. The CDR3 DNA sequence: TGTGCCAGCAGCCGAGACATAGGGGATAATTCACCCCTCCACTTT.

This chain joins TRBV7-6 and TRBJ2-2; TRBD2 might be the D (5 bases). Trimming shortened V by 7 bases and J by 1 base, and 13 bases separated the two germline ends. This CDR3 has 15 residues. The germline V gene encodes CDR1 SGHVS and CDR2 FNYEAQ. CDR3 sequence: CASTIFGGNTGELFF. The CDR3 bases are TGTGCCAGCACTATTTTTGGAGGGAACACCGGGGAGCTGTTTTTT.

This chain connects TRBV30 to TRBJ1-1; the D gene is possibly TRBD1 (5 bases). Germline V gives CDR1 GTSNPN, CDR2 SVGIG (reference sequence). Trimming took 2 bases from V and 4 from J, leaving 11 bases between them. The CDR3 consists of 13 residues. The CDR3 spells CAWSLQGVTEAFF. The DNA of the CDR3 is TGTGCCTGGAGTCTGCAGGGTGTCACTGAAGCTTTCTTT.

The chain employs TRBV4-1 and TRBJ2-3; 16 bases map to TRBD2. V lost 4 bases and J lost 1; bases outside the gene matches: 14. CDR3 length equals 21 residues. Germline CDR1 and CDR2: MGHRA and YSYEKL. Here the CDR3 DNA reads TGCGCCAGCAGCCGGGGACTAGCGGGGGGGCTCCGAACAACAGGCACAGATACGCAGTATTTT. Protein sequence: CASSRGLAGGLRTTGTDTQYF.

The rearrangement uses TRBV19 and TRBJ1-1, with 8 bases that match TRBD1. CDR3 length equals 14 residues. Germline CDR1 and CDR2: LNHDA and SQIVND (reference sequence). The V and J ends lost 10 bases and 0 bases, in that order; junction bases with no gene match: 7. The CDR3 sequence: CATSRQGMNTEAFF. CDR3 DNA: TGTGCCACCTCAAGACAGGGGATGAACACTGAAGCTTTCTTT.

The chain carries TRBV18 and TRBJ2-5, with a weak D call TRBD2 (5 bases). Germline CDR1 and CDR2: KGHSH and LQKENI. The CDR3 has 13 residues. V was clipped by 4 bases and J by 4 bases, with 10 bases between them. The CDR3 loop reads CASSQGVGETQYF. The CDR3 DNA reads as TGTGCCAGCTCACAGGGAGTCGGAGAGACCCAGTACTTC. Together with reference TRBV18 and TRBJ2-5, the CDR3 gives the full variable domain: NAGVMQNPRHLVRRRGQEARLRCSPMKGHSHVYWYRQLPEEGLKFMVYLQKENIIDESGMPKERFSAEFPKEGPSILRIQQVVRGDSAAYFCASSQGVGETQYFGPGTRLLVL.

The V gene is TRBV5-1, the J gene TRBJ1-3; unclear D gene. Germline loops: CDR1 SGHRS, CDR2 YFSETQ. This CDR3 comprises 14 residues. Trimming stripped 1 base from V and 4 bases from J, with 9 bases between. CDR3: CASSLNGKGNTIYF. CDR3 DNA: TGCGCCAGCAGCTTGAACGGGAAGGGAAACACCATATATTTT.

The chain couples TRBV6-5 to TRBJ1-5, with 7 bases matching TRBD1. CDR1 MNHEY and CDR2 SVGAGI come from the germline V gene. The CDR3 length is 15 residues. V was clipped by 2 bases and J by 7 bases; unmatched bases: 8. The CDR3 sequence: CASSYTRDSGQPQHF. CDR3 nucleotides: TGTGCCAGCAGTTACACCCGGGACAGCGGACAGCCCCAGCATTTT.

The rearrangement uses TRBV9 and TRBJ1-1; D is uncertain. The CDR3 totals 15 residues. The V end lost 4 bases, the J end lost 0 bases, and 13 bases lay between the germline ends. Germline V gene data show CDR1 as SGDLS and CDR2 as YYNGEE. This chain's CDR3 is CASSRTSLLNTEAFF. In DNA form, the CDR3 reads TGTGCCAGCAGCCGAACGAGTTTGCTGAACACTGAAGCTTTCTTT.

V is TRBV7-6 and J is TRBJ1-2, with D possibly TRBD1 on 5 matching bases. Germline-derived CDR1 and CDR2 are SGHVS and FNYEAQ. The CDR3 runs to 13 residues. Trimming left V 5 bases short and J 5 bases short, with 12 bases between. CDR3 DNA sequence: TGTGCCAGCAGCCCTACAGGAACGTATGGCTACACCTTC. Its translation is CASSPTGTYGYTF.

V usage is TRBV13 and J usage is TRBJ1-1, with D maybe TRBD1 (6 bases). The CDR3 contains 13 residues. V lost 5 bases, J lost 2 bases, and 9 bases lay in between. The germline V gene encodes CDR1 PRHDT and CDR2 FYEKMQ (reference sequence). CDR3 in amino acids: CASSQDSNTEAFF. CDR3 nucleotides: TGTGCCAGCAGCCAGGACAGTAACACTGAAGCTTTCTTT.

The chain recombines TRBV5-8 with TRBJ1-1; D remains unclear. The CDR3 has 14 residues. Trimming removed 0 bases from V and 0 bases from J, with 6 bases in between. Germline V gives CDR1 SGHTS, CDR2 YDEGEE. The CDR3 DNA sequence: TGTGCCAGCAGCTTGGGCGGCATGAACACTGAAGCTTTCTTT. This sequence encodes CASSLGGMNTEAFF.

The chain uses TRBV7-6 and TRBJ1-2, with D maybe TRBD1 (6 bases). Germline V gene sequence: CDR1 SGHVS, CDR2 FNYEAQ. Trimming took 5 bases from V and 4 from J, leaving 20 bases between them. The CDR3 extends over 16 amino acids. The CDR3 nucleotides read TGTGCCAGCAGCCTGGAGACAGGAGCCCCCCTCTATGGCTACACCTTC. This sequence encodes CASSLETGAPLYGYTF. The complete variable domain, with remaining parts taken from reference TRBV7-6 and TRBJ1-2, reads GAGVSQSPRYKVTKRGQDVALRCDPISGHVSLYWYRQALGQGPEFLTYFNYEAQQDKSGLPNDRFSAERPEGSISTLTIQRTEQRDSAMYRCASSLETGAPLYGYTFGSGTRLTVV.

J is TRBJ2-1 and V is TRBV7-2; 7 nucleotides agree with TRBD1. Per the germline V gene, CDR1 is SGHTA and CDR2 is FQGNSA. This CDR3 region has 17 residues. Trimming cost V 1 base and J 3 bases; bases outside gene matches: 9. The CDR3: CASSLGDKGAIYNEQFF. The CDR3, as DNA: TGTGCCAGCAGCTTAGGGGACAAGGGGGCTATCTACAATGAGCAGTTCTTC.

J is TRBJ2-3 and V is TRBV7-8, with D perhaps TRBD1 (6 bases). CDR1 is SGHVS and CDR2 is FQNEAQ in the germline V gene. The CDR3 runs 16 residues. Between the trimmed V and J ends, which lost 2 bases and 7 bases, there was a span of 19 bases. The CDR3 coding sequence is TGTGCCAGCAGCTTAATCTCACCCAGGGGCTCAAATACGCAGTATTTT. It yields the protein CASSLISPRGSNTQYF.

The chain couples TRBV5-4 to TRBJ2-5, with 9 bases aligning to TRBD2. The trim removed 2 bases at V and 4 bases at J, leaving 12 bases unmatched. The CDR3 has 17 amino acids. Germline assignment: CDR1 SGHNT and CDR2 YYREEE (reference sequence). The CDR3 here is CASSFPGRLAGSETQYF. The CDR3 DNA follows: TGTGCCAGCAGCTTTCCCGGCCGCCTAGCGGGGTCAGAGACCCAGTACTTC.

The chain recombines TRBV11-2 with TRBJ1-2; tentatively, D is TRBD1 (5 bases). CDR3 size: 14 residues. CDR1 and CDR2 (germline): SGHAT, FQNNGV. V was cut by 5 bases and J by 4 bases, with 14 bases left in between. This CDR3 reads CASSPQTGGYGYTF. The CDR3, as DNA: TGTGCCAGCAGCCCTCAAACGGGGGGCTATGGCTACACCTTC.

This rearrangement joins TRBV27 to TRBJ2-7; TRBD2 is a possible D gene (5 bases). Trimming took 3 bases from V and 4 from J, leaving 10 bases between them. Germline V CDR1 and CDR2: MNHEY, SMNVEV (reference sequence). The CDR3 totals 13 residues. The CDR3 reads CASSLFSGYEQYF. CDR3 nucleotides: TGTGCCAGCAGTTTGTTCAGCGGTTACGAGCAGTACTTC.

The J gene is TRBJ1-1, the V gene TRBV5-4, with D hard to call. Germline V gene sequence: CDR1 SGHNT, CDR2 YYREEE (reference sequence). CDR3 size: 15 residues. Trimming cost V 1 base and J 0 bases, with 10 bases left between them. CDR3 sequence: CASSLNRGMNTEAFF. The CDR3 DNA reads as TGTGCCAGCAGCTTGAATCGGGGTATGAACACTGAAGCTTTCTTT.

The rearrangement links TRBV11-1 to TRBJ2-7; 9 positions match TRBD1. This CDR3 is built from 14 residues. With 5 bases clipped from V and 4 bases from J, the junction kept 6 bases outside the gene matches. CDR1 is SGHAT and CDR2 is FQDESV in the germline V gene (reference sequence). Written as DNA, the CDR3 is TGTGCCAGCAGCCACGGGACAGGGAGTTACGAGCAGTACTTC. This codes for CASSHGTGSYEQYF.

CDR3 bases: TGTGCCAGTAGTATAGTTTGGGGGCGGAATGAAAAACTGTTTTTT. The encoded protein is CASSIVWGRNEKLFF. The chain carries TRBV19 and TRBJ1-4; D may be TRBD1 (6 bases). There are 15 residues in the CDR3. V was trimmed by 1 base and J by 5 bases, leaving 11 bases between them. The germline gives CDR1 LNHDA, CDR2 SQIVND (reference sequence).